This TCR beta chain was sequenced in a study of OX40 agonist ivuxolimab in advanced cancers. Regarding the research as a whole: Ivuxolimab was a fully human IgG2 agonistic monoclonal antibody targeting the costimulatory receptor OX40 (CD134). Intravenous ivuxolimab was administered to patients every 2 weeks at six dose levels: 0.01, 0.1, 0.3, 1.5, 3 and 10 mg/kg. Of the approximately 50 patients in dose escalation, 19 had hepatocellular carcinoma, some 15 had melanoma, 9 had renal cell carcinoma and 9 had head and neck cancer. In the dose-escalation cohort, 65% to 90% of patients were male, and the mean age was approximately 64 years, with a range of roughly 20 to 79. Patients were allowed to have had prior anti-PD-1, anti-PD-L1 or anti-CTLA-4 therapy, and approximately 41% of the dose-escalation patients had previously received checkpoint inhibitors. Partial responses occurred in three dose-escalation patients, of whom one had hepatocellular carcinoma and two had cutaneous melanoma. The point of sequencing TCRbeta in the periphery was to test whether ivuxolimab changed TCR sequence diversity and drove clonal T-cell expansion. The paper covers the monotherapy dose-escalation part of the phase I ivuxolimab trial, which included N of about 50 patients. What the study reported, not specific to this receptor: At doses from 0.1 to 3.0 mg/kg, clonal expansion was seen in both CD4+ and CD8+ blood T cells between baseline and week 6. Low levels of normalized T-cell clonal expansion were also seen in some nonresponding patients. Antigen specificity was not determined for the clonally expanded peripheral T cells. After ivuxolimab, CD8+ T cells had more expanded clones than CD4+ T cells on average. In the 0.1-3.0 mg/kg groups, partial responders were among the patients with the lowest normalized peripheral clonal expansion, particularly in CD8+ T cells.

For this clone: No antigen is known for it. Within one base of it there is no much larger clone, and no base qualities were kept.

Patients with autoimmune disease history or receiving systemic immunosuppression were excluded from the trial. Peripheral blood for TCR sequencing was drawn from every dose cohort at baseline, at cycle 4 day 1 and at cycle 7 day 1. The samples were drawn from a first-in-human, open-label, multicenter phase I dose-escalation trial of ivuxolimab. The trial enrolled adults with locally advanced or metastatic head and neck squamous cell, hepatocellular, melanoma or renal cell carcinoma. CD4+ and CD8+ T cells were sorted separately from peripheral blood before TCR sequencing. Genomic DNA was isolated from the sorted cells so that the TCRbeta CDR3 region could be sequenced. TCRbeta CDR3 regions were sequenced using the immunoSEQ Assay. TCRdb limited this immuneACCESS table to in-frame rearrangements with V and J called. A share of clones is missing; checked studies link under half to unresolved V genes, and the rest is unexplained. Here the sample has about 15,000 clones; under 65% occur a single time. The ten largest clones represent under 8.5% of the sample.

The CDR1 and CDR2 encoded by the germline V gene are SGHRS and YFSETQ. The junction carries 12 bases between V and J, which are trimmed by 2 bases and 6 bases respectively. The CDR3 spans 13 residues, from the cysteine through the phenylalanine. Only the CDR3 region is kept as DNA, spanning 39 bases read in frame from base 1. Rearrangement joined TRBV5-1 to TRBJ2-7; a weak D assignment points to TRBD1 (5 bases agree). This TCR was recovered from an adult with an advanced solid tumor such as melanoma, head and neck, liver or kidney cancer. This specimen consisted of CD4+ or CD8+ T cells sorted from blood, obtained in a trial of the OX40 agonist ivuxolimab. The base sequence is TGCGCCAGCAGCTTAGAACAGGCTTTCGAGCAGTACTTC. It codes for CASSLEQAFEQYF.